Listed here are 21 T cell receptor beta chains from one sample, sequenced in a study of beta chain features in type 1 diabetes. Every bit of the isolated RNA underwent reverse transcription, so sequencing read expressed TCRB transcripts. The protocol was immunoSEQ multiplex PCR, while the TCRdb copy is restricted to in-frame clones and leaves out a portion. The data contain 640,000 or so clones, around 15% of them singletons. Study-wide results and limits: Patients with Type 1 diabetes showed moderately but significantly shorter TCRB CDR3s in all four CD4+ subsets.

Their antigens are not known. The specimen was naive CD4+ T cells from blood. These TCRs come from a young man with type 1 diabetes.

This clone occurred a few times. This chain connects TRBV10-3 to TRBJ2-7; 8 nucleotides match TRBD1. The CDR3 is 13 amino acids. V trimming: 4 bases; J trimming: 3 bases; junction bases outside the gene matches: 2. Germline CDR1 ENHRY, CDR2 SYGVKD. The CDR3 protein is CAISGTGSYEQYF. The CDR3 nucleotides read TGTGCCATCAGTGGGACAGGGAGCTACGAGCAGTACTTC.

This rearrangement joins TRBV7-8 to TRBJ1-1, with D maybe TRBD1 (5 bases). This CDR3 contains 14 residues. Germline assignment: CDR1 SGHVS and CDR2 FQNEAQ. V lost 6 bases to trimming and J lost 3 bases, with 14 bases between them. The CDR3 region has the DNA TGTGCCAGCAGTTCGCAGGGTGGGTACACTGAAGCTTTCTTT. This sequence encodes CASSSQGGYTEAFF. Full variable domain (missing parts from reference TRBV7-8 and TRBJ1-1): GAGVSQSPRYKVAKRGQDVALRCDPISGHVSLFWYQQALGQGPEFLTYFQNEAQLDKSGLPSDRFFAERPEGSVSTLKIQRTQQEDSAVYLCASSSQGGYTEAFFGQGTRLTVV.

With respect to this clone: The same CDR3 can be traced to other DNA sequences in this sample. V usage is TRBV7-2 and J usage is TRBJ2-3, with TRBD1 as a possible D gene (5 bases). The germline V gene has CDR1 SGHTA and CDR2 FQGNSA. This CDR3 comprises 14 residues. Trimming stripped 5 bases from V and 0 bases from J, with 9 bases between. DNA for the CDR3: TGTGCCAGCAGCCTCAGACAGAGCACAGATACGCAGTATTTT. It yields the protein CASSLRQSTDTQYF. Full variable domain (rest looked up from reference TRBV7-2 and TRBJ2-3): GAGVSQSPSNKVTEKGKDVELRCDPISGHTALYWYRQSLGQGLEFLIYFQGNSAPDKSGLPSDRFSAERTGGSVSTLTIQRTQQEDSAVYLCASSLRQSTDTQYFGPGTRLTVL.

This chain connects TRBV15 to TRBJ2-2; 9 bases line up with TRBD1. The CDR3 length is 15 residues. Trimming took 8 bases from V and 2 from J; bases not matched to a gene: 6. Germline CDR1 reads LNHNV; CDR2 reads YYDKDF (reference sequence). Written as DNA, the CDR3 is TGTGCCACCTGGACGGGACAGGGTAACACCGGGGAGCTGTTTTTT. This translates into CATWTGQGNTGELFF. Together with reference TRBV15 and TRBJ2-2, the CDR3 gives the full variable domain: DAMVIQNPRYQVTQFGKPVTLSCSQTLNHNVMYWYQQKSSQAPKLLFHYYDKDFNNEADTPDNFQSRRPNTSFCFLDIRSPGLGDTAMYLCATWTGQGNTGELFFGEGSRLTVL.

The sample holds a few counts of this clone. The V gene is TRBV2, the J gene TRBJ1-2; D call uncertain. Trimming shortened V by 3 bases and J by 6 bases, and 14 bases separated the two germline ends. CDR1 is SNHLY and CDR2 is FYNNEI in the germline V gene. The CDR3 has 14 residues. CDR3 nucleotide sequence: TGTGCCAGCAGTGATTTGGCCCGGAGCGATGGCTACACCTTC. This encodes CASSDLARSDGYTF. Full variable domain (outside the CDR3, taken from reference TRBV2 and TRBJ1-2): EPEVTQTPSHQVTQMGQEVILRCVPISNHLYFYWYRQILGQKVEFLVSFYNNEISEKSEIFDDQFSVERPDGSNFTLKIRSTKLEDSAMYFCASSDLARSDGYTFGSGTRLTVV.

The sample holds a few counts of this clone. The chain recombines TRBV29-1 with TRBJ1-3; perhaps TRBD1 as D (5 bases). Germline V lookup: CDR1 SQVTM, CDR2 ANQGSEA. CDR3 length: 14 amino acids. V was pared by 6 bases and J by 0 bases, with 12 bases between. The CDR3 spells CSVGGTYSGNTIYF. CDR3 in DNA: TGCAGCGTCGGAGGGACCTACTCTGGAAACACCATATATTTT.

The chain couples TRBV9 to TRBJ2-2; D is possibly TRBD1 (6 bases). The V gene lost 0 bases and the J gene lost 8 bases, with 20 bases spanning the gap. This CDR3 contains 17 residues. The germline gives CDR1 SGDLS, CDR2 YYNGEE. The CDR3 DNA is TGTGCCAGCAGCGTAGATCCACGAGGGCTCACAGGGGGGGAGCTGTTTTTT. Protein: CASSVDPRGLTGGELFF. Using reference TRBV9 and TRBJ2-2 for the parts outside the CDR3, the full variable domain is DSGVTQTPKHLITATGQRVTLRCSPRSGDLSVYWYQQSLDQGLQFLIQYYNGEERAKGNILERFSAQQFPDLHSELNLSSLELGDSALYFCASSVDPRGLTGGELFFGEGSRLTVL.

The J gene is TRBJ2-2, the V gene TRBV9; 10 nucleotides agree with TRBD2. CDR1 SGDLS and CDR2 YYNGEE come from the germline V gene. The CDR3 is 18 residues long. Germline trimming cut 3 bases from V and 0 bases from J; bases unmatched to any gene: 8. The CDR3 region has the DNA TGTGCCAGCAGCGCACCCTCGACTAGCGGGTCGAACACCGGGGAGCTGTTTTTT. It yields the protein CASSAPSTSGSNTGELFF.

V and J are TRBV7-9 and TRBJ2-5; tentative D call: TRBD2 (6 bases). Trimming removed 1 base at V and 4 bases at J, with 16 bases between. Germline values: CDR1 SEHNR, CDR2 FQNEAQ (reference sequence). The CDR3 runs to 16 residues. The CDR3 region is CASSLGTLPAGETQYF. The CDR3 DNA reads TGTGCCAGCAGCTTAGGAACGCTCCCAGCGGGAGAGACCCAGTACTTC.

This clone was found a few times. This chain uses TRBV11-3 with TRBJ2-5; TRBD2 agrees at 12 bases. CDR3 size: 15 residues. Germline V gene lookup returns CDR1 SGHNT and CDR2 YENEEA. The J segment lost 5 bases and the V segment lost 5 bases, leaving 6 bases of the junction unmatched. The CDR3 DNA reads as TGTGCCAGCAGCCGACTAGCGGGGGACGGGGAGACCCAGTACTTC. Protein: CASSRLAGDGETQYF. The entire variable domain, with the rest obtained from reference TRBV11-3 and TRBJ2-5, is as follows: EAGVVQSPRYKIIEKKQPVAFWCNPISGHNTLYWYLQNLGQGPELLIRYENEEAVDDSQLPKDRFSAERLKGVDSTLKIQPAELGDSAVYLCASSRLAGDGETQYFGPGTRLLVL.

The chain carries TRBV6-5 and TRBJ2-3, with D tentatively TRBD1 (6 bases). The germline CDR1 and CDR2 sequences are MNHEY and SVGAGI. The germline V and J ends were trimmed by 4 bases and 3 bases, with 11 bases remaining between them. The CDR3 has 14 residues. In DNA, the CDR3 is TGTGCCAGCAGTTGGCAGGGGCCGACAGATACGCAGTATTTT. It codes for CASSWQGPTDTQYF.

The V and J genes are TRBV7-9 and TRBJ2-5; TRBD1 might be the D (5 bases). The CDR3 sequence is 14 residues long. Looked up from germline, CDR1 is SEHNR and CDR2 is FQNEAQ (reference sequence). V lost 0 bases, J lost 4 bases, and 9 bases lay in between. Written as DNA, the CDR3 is TGTGCCAGCAGCTTAGCGGGGCCTATAGAGACCCAGTACTTC. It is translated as CASSLAGPIETQYF.

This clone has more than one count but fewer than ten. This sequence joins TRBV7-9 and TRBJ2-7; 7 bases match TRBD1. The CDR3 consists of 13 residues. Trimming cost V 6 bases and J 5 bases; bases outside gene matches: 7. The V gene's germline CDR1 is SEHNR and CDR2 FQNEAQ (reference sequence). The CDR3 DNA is TGTGCCAGCAGTTACACCGGACAGGACGAGCAGTACTTC. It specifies CASSYTGQDEQYF.

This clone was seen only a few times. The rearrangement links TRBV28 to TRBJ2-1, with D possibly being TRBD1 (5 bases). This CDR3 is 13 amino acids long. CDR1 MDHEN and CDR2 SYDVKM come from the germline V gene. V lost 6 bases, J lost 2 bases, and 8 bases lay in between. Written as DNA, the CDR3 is TGTGCCAGCAGGCAGGGTGCCTACAATGAGCAGTTCTTC. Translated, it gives CASRQGAYNEQFF.

The CDR3 DNA is TGTGCCTGGAGTCCGTACCTCGGGACAGTGTTGAACACCGGGGAGCTGTTTTTT. It translates to CAWSPYLGTVLNTGELFF. This chain connects TRBV30 to TRBJ2-2; 7 nucleotides align to TRBD1. The CDR3 has 18 amino acids. Germline lookup yields CDR1 GTSNPN and CDR2 SVGIG (reference sequence). With 2 bases clipped from V and 1 base from J, the junction kept 13 bases outside the gene matches.

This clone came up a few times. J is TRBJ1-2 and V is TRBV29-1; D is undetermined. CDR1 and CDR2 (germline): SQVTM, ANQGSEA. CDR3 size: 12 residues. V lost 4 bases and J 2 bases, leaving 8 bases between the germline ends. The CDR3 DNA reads TGCAGCGTTGCGCTGGGGAACTATGGCTACACCTTC. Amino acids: CSVALGNYGYTF. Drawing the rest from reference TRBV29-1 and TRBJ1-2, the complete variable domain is SAVISQKPSRDICQRGTSLTIQCQVDSQVTMMFWYRQQPGQSLTLIATANQGSEATYESGFVIDKFPISRPNLTFSTLTVSNMSPEDSSIYLCSVALGNYGYTFGSGTRLTVV.

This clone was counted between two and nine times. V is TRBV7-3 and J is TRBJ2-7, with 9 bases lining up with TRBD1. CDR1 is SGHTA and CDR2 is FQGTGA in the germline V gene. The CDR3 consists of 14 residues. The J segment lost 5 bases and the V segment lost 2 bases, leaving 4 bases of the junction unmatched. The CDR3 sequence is CASSLEGQGHEQYF. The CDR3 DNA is TGTGCCAGCAGCTTAGAGGGACAGGGCCACGAGCAGTACTTC.

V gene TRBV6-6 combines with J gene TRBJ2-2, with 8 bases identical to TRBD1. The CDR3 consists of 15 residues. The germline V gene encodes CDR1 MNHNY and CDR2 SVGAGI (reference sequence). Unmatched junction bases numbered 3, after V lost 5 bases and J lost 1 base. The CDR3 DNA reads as TGTGCCAGCAGTGTGACAGGGGAGAACACCGGGGAGCTGTTTTTT. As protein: CASSVTGENTGELFF.

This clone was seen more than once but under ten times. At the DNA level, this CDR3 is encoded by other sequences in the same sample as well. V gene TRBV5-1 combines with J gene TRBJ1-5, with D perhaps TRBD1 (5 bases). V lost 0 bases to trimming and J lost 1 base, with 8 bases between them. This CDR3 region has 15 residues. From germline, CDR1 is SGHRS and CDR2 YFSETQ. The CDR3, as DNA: TGCGCCAGCAGCTTGGTGGCAGGGAGCAATCAGCCCCAGCATTTT. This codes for CASSLVAGSNQPQHF.

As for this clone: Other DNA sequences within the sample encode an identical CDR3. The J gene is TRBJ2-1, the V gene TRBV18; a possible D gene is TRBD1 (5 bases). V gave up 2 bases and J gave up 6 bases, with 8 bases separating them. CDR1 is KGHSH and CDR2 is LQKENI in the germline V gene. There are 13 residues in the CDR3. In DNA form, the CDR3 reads TGTGCCAGCTCACCAGGGGCTAGCAATGAGCAGTTCTTC. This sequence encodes CASSPGASNEQFF.

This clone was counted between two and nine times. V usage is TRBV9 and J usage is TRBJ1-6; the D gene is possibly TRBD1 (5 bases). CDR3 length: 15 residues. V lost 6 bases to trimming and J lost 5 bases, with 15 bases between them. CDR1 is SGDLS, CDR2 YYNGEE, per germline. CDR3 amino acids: CASTSGGFNNSPLHF. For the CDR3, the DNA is TGTGCCAGCACATCCGGGGGTTTTAATAATTCACCCCTCCACTTT. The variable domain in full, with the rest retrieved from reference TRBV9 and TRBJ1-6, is DSGVTQTPKHLITATGQRVTLRCSPRSGDLSVYWYQQSLDQGLQFLIQYYNGEERAKGNILERFSAQQFPDLHSELNLSSLELGDSALYFCASTSGGFNNSPLHFGNGTRLTVT.